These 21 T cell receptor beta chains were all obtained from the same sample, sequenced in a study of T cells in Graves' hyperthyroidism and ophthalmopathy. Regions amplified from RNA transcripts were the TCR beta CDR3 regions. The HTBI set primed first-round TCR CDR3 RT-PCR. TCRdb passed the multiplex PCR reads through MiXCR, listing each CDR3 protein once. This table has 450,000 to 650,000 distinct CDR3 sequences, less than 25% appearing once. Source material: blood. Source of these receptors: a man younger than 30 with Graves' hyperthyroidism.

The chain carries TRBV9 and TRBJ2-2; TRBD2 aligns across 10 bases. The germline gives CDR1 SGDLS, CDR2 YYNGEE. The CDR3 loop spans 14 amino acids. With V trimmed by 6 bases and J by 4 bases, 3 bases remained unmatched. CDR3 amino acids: CASTRTSGTGELFF. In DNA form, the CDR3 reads TGTGCCAGCACCCGGACTAGCGGCACCGGGGAGCTGTTTTTT.

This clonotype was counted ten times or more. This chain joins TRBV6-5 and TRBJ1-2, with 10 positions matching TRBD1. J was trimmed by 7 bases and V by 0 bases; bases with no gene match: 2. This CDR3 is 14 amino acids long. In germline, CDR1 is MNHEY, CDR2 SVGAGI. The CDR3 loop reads CASSYSGQGSGYTF. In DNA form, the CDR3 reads TGTGCCAGCAGTTACTCGGGACAGGGGTCTGGCTACACCTTC.

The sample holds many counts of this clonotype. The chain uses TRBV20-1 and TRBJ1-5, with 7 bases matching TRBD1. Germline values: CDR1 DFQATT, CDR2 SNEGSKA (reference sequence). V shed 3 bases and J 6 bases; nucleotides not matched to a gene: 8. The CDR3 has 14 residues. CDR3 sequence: CSASLSGGTQPQHF. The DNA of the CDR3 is TGCAGTGCTAGTCTCTCAGGGGGTACTCAGCCCCAGCATTTT.

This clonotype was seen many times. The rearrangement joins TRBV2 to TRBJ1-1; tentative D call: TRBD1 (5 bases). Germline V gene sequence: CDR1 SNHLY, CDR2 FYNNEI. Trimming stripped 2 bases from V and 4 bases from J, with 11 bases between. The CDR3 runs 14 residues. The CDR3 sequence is CASSESTGGTEAFF. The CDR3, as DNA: TGTGCCAGCAGTGAATCAACCGGGGGCACTGAAGCTTTCTTT.

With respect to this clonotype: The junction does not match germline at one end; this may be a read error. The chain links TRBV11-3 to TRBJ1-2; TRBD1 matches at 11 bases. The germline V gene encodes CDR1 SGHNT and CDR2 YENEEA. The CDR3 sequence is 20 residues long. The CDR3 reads CASSLVRTRDRGVRVYGYTF. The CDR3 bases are TGTGCCAGCAGCTTAGTCCGGACCCGGGACAGGGGGGTAAGGGTGTATGGTTACACCTTC.

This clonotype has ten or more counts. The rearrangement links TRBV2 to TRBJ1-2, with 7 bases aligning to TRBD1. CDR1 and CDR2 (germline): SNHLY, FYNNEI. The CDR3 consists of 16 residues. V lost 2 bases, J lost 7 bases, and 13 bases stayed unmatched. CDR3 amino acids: CASSEWSGQGGFGYTF. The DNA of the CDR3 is TGTGCCAGCAGTGAATGGTCGGGGCAGGGGGGTTTTGGCTACACCTTC.

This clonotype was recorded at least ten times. CDR3 amino acids: CASSLTTGNYGYTF. CDR3 coding DNA: TGTGCCAGCAGTTTAACTACAGGGAACTATGGCTACACCTTC. This chain uses TRBV12-3 or TRBV12-4 with TRBJ1-2, with TRBD1 as a possible D gene (6 bases). Deletions cut 2 bases from V and 2 bases from J, with 9 bases between. This CDR3 has 14 amino acids.

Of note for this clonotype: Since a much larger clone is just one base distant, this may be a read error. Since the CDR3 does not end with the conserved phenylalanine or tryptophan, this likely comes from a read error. The CDR3 bases are TGTGCCAGCTCGAACAGGGGCGGCCAGCCCCAGCATTTG. This gives the protein CASSNRGGQPQHL. J is TRBJ1-5 and V is TRBV28; 7 bases line up with TRBD1. J was trimmed by 7 bases and V by 8 bases; bases with no gene match: 8. There are 13 residues in the CDR3. From germline, CDR1 is MDHEN and CDR2 SYDVKM.

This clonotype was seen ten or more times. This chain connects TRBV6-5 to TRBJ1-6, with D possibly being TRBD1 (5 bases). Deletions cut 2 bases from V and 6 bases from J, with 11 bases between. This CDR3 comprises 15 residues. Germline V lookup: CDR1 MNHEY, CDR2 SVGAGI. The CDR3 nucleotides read TGTGCCAGCAGTTACCGCATCGGGGGTAATTCACCCCTCCACTTT. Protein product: CASSYRIGGNSPLHF.

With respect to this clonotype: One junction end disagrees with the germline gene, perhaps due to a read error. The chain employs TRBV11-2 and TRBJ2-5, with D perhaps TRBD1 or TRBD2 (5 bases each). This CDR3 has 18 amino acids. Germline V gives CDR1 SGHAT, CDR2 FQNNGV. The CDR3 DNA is TGTGCCAGCAGCGATGGACCAAGTGGTGGGGGACGCCAAGAGACCCAGCACTTC. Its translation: CASSDGPSGGGRQETQHF.

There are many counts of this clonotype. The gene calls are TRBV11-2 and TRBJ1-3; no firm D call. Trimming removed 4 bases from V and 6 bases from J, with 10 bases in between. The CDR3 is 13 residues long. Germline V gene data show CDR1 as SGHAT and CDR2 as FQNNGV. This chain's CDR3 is CASSSHVANTIYF. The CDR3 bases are TGTGCCAGCAGCTCCCACGTCGCAAACACCATATATTTT.

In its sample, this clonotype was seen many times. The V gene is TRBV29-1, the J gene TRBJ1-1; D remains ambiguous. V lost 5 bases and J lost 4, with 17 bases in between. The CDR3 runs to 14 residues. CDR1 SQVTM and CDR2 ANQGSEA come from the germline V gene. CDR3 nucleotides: TGCAGCGTTAGCGGGGAGAATCTAAGCACTGAAGCTTTCTTT. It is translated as CSVSGENLSTEAFF.

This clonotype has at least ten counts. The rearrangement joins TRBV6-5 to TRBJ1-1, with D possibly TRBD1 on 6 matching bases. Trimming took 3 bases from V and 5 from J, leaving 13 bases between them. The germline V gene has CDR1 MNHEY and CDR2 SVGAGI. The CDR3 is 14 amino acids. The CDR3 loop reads CASSYNRDQTEAFF. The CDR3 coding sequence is TGTGCCAGCAGTTATAACAGGGATCAAACTGAAGCTTTCTTT.

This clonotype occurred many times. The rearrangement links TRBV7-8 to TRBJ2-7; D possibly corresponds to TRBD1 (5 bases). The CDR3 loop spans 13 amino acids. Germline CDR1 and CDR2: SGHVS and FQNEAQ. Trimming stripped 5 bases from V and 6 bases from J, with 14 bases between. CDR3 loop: CASSRSTVSEQYF. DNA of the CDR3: TGTGCCAGCAGCCGGTCGACAGTCTCCGAGCAGTACTTC.

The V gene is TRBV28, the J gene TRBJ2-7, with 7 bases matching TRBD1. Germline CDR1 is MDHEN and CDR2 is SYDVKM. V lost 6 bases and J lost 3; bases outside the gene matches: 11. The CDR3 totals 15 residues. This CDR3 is CASRYRQGAGYEQYF. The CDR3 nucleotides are TGTGCCAGCAGATACCGACAGGGAGCTGGCTACGAGCAGTACTTC.

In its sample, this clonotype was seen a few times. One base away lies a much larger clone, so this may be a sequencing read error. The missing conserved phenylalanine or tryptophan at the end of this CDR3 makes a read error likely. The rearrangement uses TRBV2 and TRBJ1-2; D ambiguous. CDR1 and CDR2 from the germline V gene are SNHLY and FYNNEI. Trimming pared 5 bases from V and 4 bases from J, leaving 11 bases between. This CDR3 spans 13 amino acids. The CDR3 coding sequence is TGTGCCAGCAGTCCAGAACCCTCCTATGGCTACACCGTC. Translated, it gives CASSPEPSYGYTV.

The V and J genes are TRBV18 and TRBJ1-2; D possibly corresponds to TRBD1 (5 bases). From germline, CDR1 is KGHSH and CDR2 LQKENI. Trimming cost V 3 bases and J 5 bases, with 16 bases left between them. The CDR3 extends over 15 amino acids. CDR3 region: CASSPNRGEAYGYTF. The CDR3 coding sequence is TGTGCCAGCTCACCCAACCGGGGCGAAGCTTATGGCTACACCTTC.

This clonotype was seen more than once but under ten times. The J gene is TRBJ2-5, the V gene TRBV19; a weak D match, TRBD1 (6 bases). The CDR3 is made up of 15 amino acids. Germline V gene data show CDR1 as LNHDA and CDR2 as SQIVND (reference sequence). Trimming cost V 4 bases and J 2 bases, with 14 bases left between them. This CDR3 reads CASSSRGQLQETQYF. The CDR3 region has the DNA TGTGCCAGTAGTAGCCGAGGACAGCTTCAAGAGACCCAGTACTTC.

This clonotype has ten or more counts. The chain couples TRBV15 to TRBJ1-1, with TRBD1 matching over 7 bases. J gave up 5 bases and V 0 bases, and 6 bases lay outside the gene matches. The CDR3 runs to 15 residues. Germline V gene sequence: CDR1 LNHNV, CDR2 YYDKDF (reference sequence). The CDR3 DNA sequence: TGTGCCACCAGCAGAGATAAGGGGGCTGGAACTGAAGCTTTCTTT. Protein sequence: CATSRDKGAGTEAFF.

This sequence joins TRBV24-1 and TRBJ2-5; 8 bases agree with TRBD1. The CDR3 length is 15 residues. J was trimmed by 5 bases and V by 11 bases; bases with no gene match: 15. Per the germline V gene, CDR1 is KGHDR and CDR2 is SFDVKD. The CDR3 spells CASSFRQGSGETQYF. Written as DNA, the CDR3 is TGTGCCAGCAGCTTCCGACAGGGGTCGGGGGAGACCCAGTACTTC.

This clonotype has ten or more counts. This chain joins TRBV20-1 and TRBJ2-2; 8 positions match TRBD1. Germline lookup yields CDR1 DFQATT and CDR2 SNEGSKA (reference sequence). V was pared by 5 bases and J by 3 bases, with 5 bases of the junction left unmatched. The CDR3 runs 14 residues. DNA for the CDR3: TGCAGTGCTTCAGGGGGCACGTACACCGGGGAGCTGTTTTTT. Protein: CSASGGTYTGELFF.